This T cell receptor beta chain stems from a study of siplizumab effects on memory and regulatory T cells. This clone has just one count. Assay: immunoSEQ multiplex PCR; the TCRdb copy retains only in-frame clones and omits some. There are 100,000 or so clones in the sample; 90% to 95% occur only once, and around 0.7% lies in the top ten. The V gene's germline CDR1 is SGHDN and CDR2 FVKESK. This CDR3 is built from 16 residues. Trimming took 1 base from V and 7 from J; bases not matched to a gene: 10. Sequenced: Tregs sorted from blood. The chain joins TRBV14 to TRBJ2-1, with 7 bases lining up with TRBD2. The source is a human donor in good health. CDR3 DNA sequence: TGTGCCAGCAGCCAAGTTGGTGGGAGGGCCGGGAATGAGCAGTTCTTC. Translating it yields CASSQVGGRAGNEQFF.